The 29 T cell receptor beta chains listed next were all sequenced from one sample in a study of prognosis after radiotherapy for stage I lung cancer. Two-round multiplex PCR amplified TCR beta CDR3 from genomic DNA. First-round PCR amplification was performed with primers specific to each TRBV and TRBJ gene. One entry per CDR3 protein results from TCRdb running MiXCR on the multiplex PCR reads. The sample holds approximately 23,000 distinct CDR3 sequences; roughly 40% are singletons and the top ten take about 56%. The source material was PBMCs, sampled before or after stereotactic body radiation therapy (not recorded which). The receptor set was obtained from a donor of 50 years or more with non-small cell lung cancer.

This clonotype was counted many times. The rearrangement links TRBV29-1 to TRBJ1-5; D is uncertain. V lost 7 bases and J lost 7, with 14 bases in between. CDR3 length equals 12 residues. Germline V gene lookup returns CDR1 SQVTM and CDR2 ANQGSEA. Written as DNA, the CDR3 is TGCAGCGCCGGGGTAGCCGGCCAGCCCCAGCATTTT. Protein sequence: CSAGVAGQPQHF.

This chain joins TRBV5-1 and TRBJ2-6; D unresolved. Deletions cut 0 bases from V and 13 bases from J, with 8 bases between. Germline loops: CDR1 SGHRS, CDR2 YFSETQ. The CDR3 spans 12 residues. The CDR3 bases are TGCGCCAGCAGCTTGGGGAGCAAAGTCCTGACTTTC. Protein sequence: CASSLGSKVLTF.

Turning to this clonotype: A much larger clone is a single base away; this may be a read error. V usage is TRBV27 and J usage is TRBJ2-3, with 9 bases that match TRBD2. CDR1 MNHEY and CDR2 SMNVEV come from the germline V gene (reference sequence). The CDR3 contains 18 residues. Trimming cost V 5 bases and J 2 bases; bases outside gene matches: 14. The CDR3 DNA follows: TGTGCCAGCAGTCCGCGTCGACCTACTAGCGGGTCCACAGATACGCAGTATTTT. It specifies CASSPRRPTSGSTDTQYF.

This clonotype came up many times. The gene calls are TRBV6-1 and TRBJ2-7; maybe TRBD2 (5 bases). Trimming shortened V by 5 bases and J by 7 bases, and 18 bases separated the two germline ends. From germline, CDR1 is MNHNS and CDR2 SASEGT. The CDR3 runs 14 residues. CDR3 protein: CASSTSGPEEEQYF. The CDR3 bases are TGTGCCAGCAGTACTAGTGGGCCAGAGGAAGAGCAGTACTTC.

This clonotype was found many times. V gene TRBV6-1 combines with J gene TRBJ2-3; a possible D gene is TRBD2 (7 bases). The germline V and J ends were trimmed by 4 bases and 4 bases, with 18 bases remaining between them. In germline, CDR1 is MNHNS, CDR2 SASEGT. The CDR3 length is 16 residues. The CDR3: CASSGGGAVSPDTQYF. The CDR3 nucleotides read TGTGCCAGCAGTGGGGGGGGGGCGGTTAGCCCAGATACGCAGTATTTT.

This clonotype was observed many times. This clone may be a read error of a much larger clone one base away. The rearrangement joins TRBV20-1 to TRBJ2-1; TRBD1 agrees at 7 bases. Germline V lookup: CDR1 DFQATT, CDR2 SNEGSKA (reference sequence). This CDR3 region has 14 residues. The CDR3 protein is CSANRQGGYNERFF. CDR3 DNA: TGCAGTGCTAATCGACAGGGTGGTTACAATGAGCGGTTCTTC.

Ten or more counts support this clonotype. This chain links TRBV19 with TRBJ1-1, with D hard to call. The CDR3 runs 15 residues. Trimming removed 2 bases from V and 5 bases from J, with 15 bases in between. CDR1 and CDR2 from the germline V gene are LNHDA and SQIVND (reference sequence). CDR3: CASSIQALRETEAFF. Written as DNA, the CDR3 is TGTGCCAGTAGTATACAGGCTCTGAGAGAAACTGAAGCTTTCTTT.

Concerning this clonotype: A single base is all that separates this from a far larger clone, so a read error is likely. The rearrangement links TRBV6-1 to TRBJ2-1, with 16 bases that match TRBD2. The CDR3 has 19 amino acids. J was trimmed by 10 bases and V by 5 bases; bases with no gene match: 17. Germline CDR1 is MNHNS and CDR2 is SASEGT. CDR3 sequence reads: CASSPGTSGRAPSSYEQFF. CDR3 coding DNA: TGTGCCAGCAGTCCCGGGACTAGCGGGAGGGCCCCAAGCTCCTACGAGCAGTTCTTC.

This clonotype was picked up one time. This chain uses TRBV11-3 with TRBJ2-5; D gene uncertain. The CDR3 consists of 15 residues. From germline, CDR1 is SGHNT and CDR2 YENEEA. With 2 bases removed from V and 5 bases from J, the gap between germline ends came to 15 bases. CDR3 DNA sequence: TGTGCCAGCAGCTTAACTCCTCATCCCAGGGAGACCCAGTACTTC. The encoded protein is CASSLTPHPRETQYF.

A remark on this clonotype: A much larger clonotype is one base distant, so this may be a read error. The chain uses TRBV5-6 and TRBJ2-6; 10 bases are a match to TRBD1. The CDR3 has 16 residues. Germline V lookup: CDR1 SGHDT, CDR2 YYEEEE. CDR3 bases: TGTGCCAGCAGCGAGACAGGGGGCTCTTGGGCCAACGTCCTGACTTTC. Amino acids: CASSETGGSWANVLTF.

The chain employs TRBV27 and TRBJ1-4; possible D gene TRBD1, 5 bases. The CDR3 is made up of 14 amino acids. Germline V gives CDR1 MNHEY, CDR2 SMNVEV (reference sequence). Trimming removed 2 bases from V and 8 bases from J, with 12 bases in between. The CDR3 loop is CASSLDSSLEKLFF. The CDR3, as DNA: TGTGCCAGCAGTTTAGACAGTTCTCTGGAAAAACTGTTTTTT. Full variable domain (outside the CDR3, taken from reference TRBV27 and TRBJ1-4): EAQVTQNPRYLITVTGKKLTVTCSQNMNHEYMSWYRQDPGLGLRQIYYSMNVEVTDKGDVPEGYKVSRKEKRNFPLILESPSPNQTSLYFCASSLDSSLEKLFFGSGTQLSVL.

This clonotype has a count of ten or more. J is TRBJ2-1 and V is TRBV5-4, with D possibly matching TRBD1 (6 bases). This CDR3 comprises 13 residues. From germline, CDR1 is SGHNT and CDR2 YYREEE (reference sequence). V gave up 0 bases and J gave up 7 bases, with 8 bases separating them. In DNA form, the CDR3 reads TGTGCCAGCAGCTTGGGGGGGCGGAATGAGCAGTTCTTC. Translation gives CASSLGGRNEQFF.

This clonotype turned up a few times. A much larger clone differs from this one at a single base, so this may be a read error. It is likely a read error, because the conserved phenylalanine at the end of the CDR3 is missing. The chain links TRBV19 to TRBJ1-1; 7 positions match TRBD1. Trimming removed 4 bases from V and 5 bases from J; junction bases left unmatched: 7. The V gene's germline CDR1 is LNHDA and CDR2 SQIVND (reference sequence). CDR3 length: 14 amino acids. In nucleotides, the CDR3 is TGTGCCAGTAGTAAAGCAGGGGGAGGGACTGAAGCTTTCCTT. It specifies CASSKAGGGTEAFL.

As concerns this clonotype: A read error is possible here, since a much larger clone lies one base away. The rearrangement joins TRBV6-9 to TRBJ2-3; 8 positions match TRBD1. Unmatched junction bases numbered 7, after V lost 4 bases and J lost 7 bases. Germline lookup yields CDR1 MNHGY and CDR2 SVAAGI. The length of the CDR3 is 14 residues. The CDR3 here is CASSFGTGGNTQYF. The CDR3 DNA is TGTGCCAGCAGTTTCGGGACAGGCGGGAATACGCAGTATTTT.

By share, this clonotype ranks as medium-sized. This chain uses TRBV19 with TRBJ1-1; perhaps TRBD1 as D (6 bases). V was shortened by 6 bases and J by 5 bases, with 16 bases between the two germline ends. The CDR3 is made up of 14 amino acids. Germline loops: CDR1 LNHDA, CDR2 SQIVND (reference sequence). CDR3 loop: CASRPRGGQTEAFF. CDR3 DNA sequence: TGTGCCAGTAGGCCCCGGGGGGGGCAAACTGAAGCTTTCTTT.

This clonotype was recorded many times. The V call is TRBV7-2, the J call TRBJ1-2; D gene uncertain. The CDR3 extends over 13 amino acids. Germline assignment: CDR1 SGHTA and CDR2 FQGNSA. Deletions cut 1 base from V and 8 bases from J, with 11 bases between. The CDR3: CASSLGVGSGYTF. The CDR3 DNA reads as TGTGCCAGCAGCTTAGGTGTAGGGTCGGGCTACACCTTC.

This clonotype was picked up many times. The gene calls are TRBV30 and TRBJ2-6; D not resolved. This CDR3 is 17 amino acids long. Germline CDR1 is GTSNPN and CDR2 is SVGIG (reference sequence). Trimming removed 0 bases at V and 2 bases at J, with 14 bases between. The DNA of the CDR3 is TGTGCCTGGAGTGTACAAGCTGGGTTCACTGGGGCCAACGTCCTGACTTTC. Protein: CAWSVQAGFTGANVLTF.

Written as DNA, the CDR3 is TGTGCCAGCAGCTCAGGTTCTAATTCACCCCTCCACTTT. Its translation is CASSSGSNSPLHF. This chain connects TRBV11-1 to TRBJ1-6; D remains ambiguous. V gave up 4 bases and J gave up 6 bases, with 7 bases separating them. The CDR3 extends over 13 amino acids. CDR1 SGHAT and CDR2 FQDESV come from the germline V gene (reference sequence). Full variable domain (outside the CDR3, taken from reference TRBV11-1 and TRBJ1-6): EAEVAQSPRYKITEKSQAVAFWCDPISGHATLYWYRQILGQGPELLVQFQDESVVDDSQLPKDRFSAERLKGVDSTLKIQPAELGDSAMYLCASSSGSNSPLHFGNGTRLTVT.

This clonotype was found many times. The rearrangement links TRBV20-1 to TRBJ2-1, with TRBD2 as a possible D gene (7 bases). Per the germline V gene, CDR1 is DFQATT and CDR2 is SNEGSKA (reference sequence). The CDR3 is 15 residues long. V was shortened by 3 bases and J by 0 bases, with 12 bases between the two germline ends. The CDR3 DNA sequence: TGCAGTGCTAGTCGGGGGGCGAGCTCCTACAATGAGCAGTTCTTC. Translating gives CSASRGASSYNEQFF.

This clonotype was picked up many times. V and J are TRBV19 and TRBJ1-2, with TRBD1 identical over 8 bases. This CDR3 is 13 amino acids long. Unmatched junction bases numbered 6, after V lost 4 bases and J lost 8 bases. The germline gives CDR1 LNHDA, CDR2 SQIVND (reference sequence). CDR3 nucleotides: TGTGCCAGTAGTACCGGACAGGGCAGAGGCTACACCTTC. This sequence encodes CASSTGQGRGYTF.

The chain combines TRBV5-1 with TRBJ1-2; D is perhaps TRBD1 (6 bases). Trimming removed 1 base at V and 7 bases at J, with 20 bases between. The CDR3 extends over 16 amino acids. Germline values: CDR1 SGHRS, CDR2 YFSETQ. CDR3 sequence reads: CASSLTAGVQYGGYTF. CDR3 nucleotide sequence: TGCGCCAGCAGCTTGACCGCAGGGGTTCAGTACGGTGGCTACACCTTC. The full variable domain, with the rest looked up from reference TRBV5-1 and TRBJ1-2, is KAGVTQTPRYLIKTRGQQVTLSCSPISGHRSVSWYQQTPGQGLQFLFEYFSETQRNKGNFPGRFSGRQFSNSRSEMNVSTLELGDSALYLCASSLTAGVQYGGYTFGSGTRLTVV.

This clonotype has at least ten counts. The genes are TRBV5-1 and TRBJ2-1, with D perhaps TRBD2 (6 bases). V was pared by 0 bases and J by 9 bases, with 13 bases between. Germline V gene lookup returns CDR1 SGHRS and CDR2 YFSETQ. The CDR3 has 14 amino acids. The CDR3 sequence is CASSLALAEGEQFF. As DNA, the CDR3 is TGCGCCAGCAGCTTGGCCTTAGCGGAGGGTGAGCAGTTCTTC. Looking up the rest from reference TRBV5-1 and TRBJ2-1 gives the full variable domain: KAGVTQTPRYLIKTRGQQVTLSCSPISGHRSVSWYQQTPGQGLQFLFEYFSETQRNKGNFPGRFSGRQFSNSRSEMNVSTLELGDSALYLCASSLALAEGEQFFGPGTRLTVL.

This clonotype showed up many times. This chain joins TRBV18 and TRBJ2-7; 9 bases fit TRBD1. J was trimmed by 3 bases and V by 4 bases; bases with no gene match: 4. Germline CDR1 is KGHSH and CDR2 is LQKENI. This CDR3 region has 14 residues. For the CDR3, the DNA is TGTGCCAGCTCACATTCGGGACAGGGCTACGAGCAGTACTTC. It yields the protein CASSHSGQGYEQYF.

The DNA of the CDR3 is TGTGCCAGTAGTATAGGAGCGCGGTACGAGCAGTACTTC. Translation: CASSIGARYEQYF. The chain combines TRBV19 with TRBJ2-7; D is unclear. V lost 1 base and J lost 4, with 8 bases in between. The CDR3 has 13 amino acids. Germline values: CDR1 LNHDA, CDR2 SQIVND (reference sequence).

In its sample, this clonotype was seen many times. The V and J genes are TRBV11-3 and TRBJ2-2; the D is unclear. Germline assignment: CDR1 SGHNT and CDR2 YENEEA. The V and J ends lost 3 bases and 0 bases respectively, with 5 bases between them. This CDR3 comprises 14 residues. The CDR3 DNA sequence: TGTGCCAGCAGCTTTTTCGCGAACACCGGGGAGCTGTTTTTT. Translated: CASSFFANTGELFF.

There are many counts of this clonotype. J is TRBJ1-1 and V is TRBV10-3; D is undetermined. Trimming removed 6 bases from V and 1 base from J, with 6 bases in between. Germline assignment: CDR1 ENHRY and CDR2 SYGVKD. The CDR3 covers 12 residues. CDR3 DNA sequence: TGTGCCATCAGAGAGGGGAACACTGAAGCTTTCTTT. This gives the protein CAIREGNTEAFF.

This clonotype has at least ten counts. The junction shows a germline mismatch at one end, possibly a read error. The CDR3 sequence is CASSSRGGVLYDEQFF. CDR3 sequence (DNA): TGTGCTAGCAGCTCACGCGGCGGGGTCTTATATGATGAGCAGTTCTTC. This rearrangement joins TRBV7-7 to TRBJ2-1, with a possible D match to TRBD2 (6 bases). CDR1 and CDR2 from the germline V gene are SSHAT and FNYEAQ (reference sequence). The CDR3 is 16 residues long.

In regard to this clonotype: Compared with germline, one end of the junction differs, possibly owing to a read error. The V gene is TRBV6-9, the J gene TRBJ1-1; TRBD1 is a possible D gene (5 bases). The CDR3 has 14 residues. The V gene's germline CDR1 is MNHGY and CDR2 SVAAGI. The chain's CDR3 is CANSYKGSDTQAFF. The CDR3 DNA sequence: TGTGCCAACAGTTACAAGGGATCGGACACTCAAGCTTTCTTT.

This clonotype was seen many times. The chain employs TRBV30 and TRBJ1-3, with TRBD1 matching 8 bases. Germline assignment: CDR1 GTSNPN and CDR2 SVGIG (reference sequence). Germline trimming cut 5 bases from V and 4 bases from J; bases unmatched to any gene: 7. The CDR3 is 14 residues long. The chain's CDR3 is CAWATGAGGNTIYF. CDR3 coding DNA: TGTGCCTGGGCGACAGGGGCAGGAGGAAACACCATATATTTT.